The rows below give T cell receptor beta chains drawn from one sample of a study of blood T cell repertoires in COVID-19. Method: immunoSEQ multiplex PCR; TCRdb's copy keeps in-frame clones and lacks some. The sample lists nearly 350,000 clones, around 86% seen once, with about 6% in the top ten. The sequencing input was peripheral blood. The receptor set was obtained from a woman between 45 and 60 years old with COVID-19, enrolled during active disease. Each CDR3 is given with its conserved first and last residue. D genes are given only for firm matches. Clone size is stated in some rows and not others, as once, few, many or a class when expanded.

v_call: TRBV6-5
clone_size: -
j_call: TRBJ2-3
d_call: TRBD2
cdr3_nt: TGTGCCAGCCTACGGGACGGGAGGACAGATACGCAGTATTTT
cdr3_aa: CASLRDGRTDTQYF

v_call: TRBV7-6
clone_size: -
j_call: TRBJ1-6
d_call: TRBD1
cdr3_nt: TGTGCCAGCAGCCCTAGCTTCGGACAGGGCGATTCACCCCTCCACTTT
cdr3_aa: CASSPSFGQGDSPLHF

v_call: TRBV5-1
clone_size: once
j_call: TRBJ2-7
d_call: TRBD2
cdr3_nt: TGCGCCAGCAGCCCCAGCGGGAGGGCGGTCTACGAGCAGTACTTC
cdr3_aa: CASSPSGRAVYEQYF

v_call: TRBV5-1
clone_size: many
j_call: TRBJ1-1
d_call: -
cdr3_nt: TGCGCCAGCAGCTTACAGAACACTGAAGCTTTCTTT
cdr3_aa: CASSLQNTEAFF

v_call: TRBV11-3
clone_size: -
j_call: TRBJ2-7
d_call: -
cdr3_nt: TGTGCCAGCAGCCCCGACAGAGCCGGGCAGTACTTC
cdr3_aa: CASSPDRAGQYF

v_call: TRBV28
clone_size: -
j_call: TRBJ1-2
d_call: -
cdr3_nt: TGTGCCAGCGGGGGGGGAGCCACTAACTATGGCTACACCTTC
cdr3_aa: CASGGGATNYGYTF

v_call: TRBV11-3
clone_size: -
j_call: TRBJ2-3
d_call: -
cdr3_nt: TGTGCCAGCAGCCCATACCTCATCCGGGCAGATACGCAGTATTTT
cdr3_aa: CASSPYLIRADTQYF

v_call: TRBV9
clone_size: once
j_call: TRBJ2-1
d_call: TRBD2
cdr3_nt: TGTGCCAGCAGCGTATTTGGCGGGAGCTCCTACAATGAGCAGTTCTTC
cdr3_aa: CASSVFGGSSYNEQFF

v_call: TRBV11-3
clone_size: -
j_call: TRBJ2-1
d_call: TRBD1
cdr3_nt: TGTGCCAGCAGCCGACAGGGGGGTCAGGCGGATGAGCAGTTCTTC
cdr3_aa: CASSRQGGQADEQFF

v_call: TRBV7-8
clone_size: -
j_call: TRBJ2-2
d_call: -
cdr3_nt: TGTGCCAGCAGCTTAGCTGTGGGCGGGCCCGGGGAGCTGTTTTTT
cdr3_aa: CASSLAVGGPGELFF

v_call: TRBV28
clone_size: many
j_call: TRBJ1-5
d_call: TRBD1
cdr3_nt: TGTGCCAGCAGTTCTAGACGCAGGGGGCTGGATCAGCCCCAGCATTTT
cdr3_aa: CASSSRRRGLDQPQHF

v_call: TRBV5-4
clone_size: -
j_call: TRBJ1-2
d_call: TRBD1
cdr3_nt: TGTGCCAGCAGCTCAGGGACAGCGGATTACTATGGCTACACCTTC
cdr3_aa: CASSSGTADYYGYTF

v_call: TRBV30
clone_size: few
j_call: TRBJ1-1
d_call: TRBD1
cdr3_nt: TGTGCCTGGAGTCCCAGGGGGTGGGTCCAGAACACTGAAGCTTTCTTT
cdr3_aa: CAWSPRGWVQNTEAFF

v_call: TRBV11-2
clone_size: -
j_call: TRBJ2-1
d_call: -
cdr3_nt: TGTGCCAGCAGTCGTTACTATGAGCAGTTCTTC
cdr3_aa: CASSRYYEQFF

v_call: TRBV12-3/TRBV12-4
clone_size: -
j_call: TRBJ2-1
d_call: -
cdr3_nt: TGTGCCAGCAAGGCGACTTACAATGAGCAGTTCTTC
cdr3_aa: CASKATYNEQFF

v_call: TRBV29-1
clone_size: -
j_call: TRBJ1-2
d_call: TRBD1
cdr3_nt: TGCAGCGGACAGGGATACTATGGCTACACCTTC
cdr3_aa: CSGQGYYGYTF

v_call: TRBV5-4
clone_size: -
j_call: TRBJ2-1
d_call: TRBD1
cdr3_nt: TGTGCCAGCAGCACACGGACAGGGCGCGACAATGAGCAGTTCTTC
cdr3_aa: CASSTRTGRDNEQFF

v_call: TRBV10-3
clone_size: -
j_call: TRBJ2-5
d_call: TRBD2
cdr3_nt: TGTGCCATCAGTGAGTCGTTGACTAGCGGAGCCCAAGAGACCCAGTACTTC
cdr3_aa: CAISESLTSGAQETQYF

v_call: TRBV5-1
clone_size: -
j_call: TRBJ2-6
d_call: -
cdr3_nt: TGCGCCAGCAGCGCCAGGGTTTCGGTTTCTGGGGCCAACGTCCTGACTTTC
cdr3_aa: CASSARVSVSGANVLTF

v_call: TRBV5-4
clone_size: -
j_call: TRBJ2-3
d_call: -
cdr3_nt: TGTGCCAGCAGCCCTGCGACCGGGGGGCTGGTTGATACGCAGTATTTT
cdr3_aa: CASSPATGGLVDTQYF

v_call: TRBV6-5
clone_size: -
j_call: TRBJ2-1
d_call: TRBD2
cdr3_nt: TGTGCCAGCAGTCGACTAGCGGGGTACAATGAGCAGTTCTTC
cdr3_aa: CASSRLAGYNEQFF

v_call: TRBV19
clone_size: -
j_call: TRBJ2-7
d_call: TRBD2
cdr3_nt: TGTGCCAGTAGTTTGGGCGGGGAGGGCCTCTACGAGCAGTACTTC
cdr3_aa: CASSLGGEGLYEQYF

v_call: TRBV4-1
clone_size: -
j_call: TRBJ2-5
d_call: TRBD2
cdr3_nt: TGCGCCAGCAGCCAAGTTCCTTCAGCGGGAGGGGAGGGAGAGACCCAGTACTTC
cdr3_aa: CASSQVPSAGGEGETQYF

v_call: TRBV5-1
clone_size: once
j_call: TRBJ1-4
d_call: TRBD1
cdr3_nt: TGCGCCAGCAGCTTGGAAACAGGGGAAACTAATGAAAAACTGTTTTTT
cdr3_aa: CASSLETGETNEKLFF

v_call: TRBV1
clone_size: -
j_call: TRBJ2-7
d_call: -
cdr3_nt: TGCACCAGCAGCCAAGATCTCTCTACCGGGAGGGCCGACGAGCAGTACTTC
cdr3_aa: CTSSQDLSTGRADEQYF

v_call: TRBV10-3
clone_size: -
j_call: TRBJ1-1
d_call: TRBD1
cdr3_nt: TGTGCCATCAGAAACAGGGGGATGGCTTTCTTT
cdr3_aa: CAIRNRGMAFF

v_call: TRBV6-2/TRBV6-3
clone_size: -
j_call: TRBJ2-7
d_call: -
cdr3_nt: TGTGCCAGCAGTTACCCGAGCTACGAGCAGTACTTC
cdr3_aa: CASSYPSYEQYF

v_call: TRBV5-1
clone_size: -
j_call: TRBJ2-7
d_call: TRBD1
cdr3_nt: TGCGCCAGCAGCTCTTTACAGGGGGCCGGGTCCTACGAGCAGTACTTC
cdr3_aa: CASSSLQGAGSYEQYF

v_call: TRBV30
clone_size: -
j_call: TRBJ1-3
d_call: -
cdr3_nt: TGTGCCTGGGGACATCCCTCTGGAAACACCATATATTTT
cdr3_aa: CAWGHPSGNTIYF

v_call: TRBV7-2
clone_size: -
j_call: TRBJ1-6
d_call: -
cdr3_nt: TGTGCCAGCAGCACGAGACAGTTCGGAAATTCACCCCTCCACTTT
cdr3_aa: CASSTRQFGNSPLHF

v_call: TRBV27
clone_size: -
j_call: TRBJ1-5
d_call: -
cdr3_nt: TGTGCCAGCAGTTTATTACGAGATAGCAATCAGCCCCAGCATTTT
cdr3_aa: CASSLLRDSNQPQHF

v_call: TRBV6-5
clone_size: -
j_call: TRBJ2-1
d_call: TRBD1
cdr3_nt: TGTGCCAGCAGCCATAAACAGGGGAGTACAATGAGGCAGTTCTTC
cdr3_aa: CASSHKQGSTMRQFF

v_call: TRBV3-1/TRBV3-2
clone_size: -
j_call: TRBJ2-4
d_call: TRBD2
cdr3_nt: TGTGCCAGCAGCCAACCCGGCGGGGGGAACATTCAGTACTTC
cdr3_aa: CASSQPGGGNIQYF

v_call: TRBV7-9
clone_size: -
j_call: TRBJ1-5
d_call: TRBD1
cdr3_nt: TGTGCCAGCAGCTTGTCGGGACAGGTGAATCAGCCCCAGCATTTT
cdr3_aa: CASSLSGQVNQPQHF

v_call: TRBV19
clone_size: -
j_call: TRBJ2-6
d_call: TRBD1
cdr3_nt: TGTGCCAGTACTTTCGGACAGGGTAGCTCTGGGGCCAACGTCCTGACTTTC
cdr3_aa: CASTFGQGSSGANVLTF